Below are 25 T cell receptor beta chains sequenced from a single sample in a study of T cells in Graves' hyperthyroidism and ophthalmopathy. RNA transcripts gave rise to amplified TCR beta CDR3 regions. With the HTBI primer set, the TCR CDR3 went through a first round of RT-PCR. MiXCR, applied by TCRdb to the multiplex PCR reads, yields one record per CDR3 protein. This repertoire shows 500,000 to 550,000 distinct CDR3 sequences, about 20% found once; its top ten account for less than 30%. Source material: blood. Every receptor here comes from a man aged 18 to 35 with Graves' hyperthyroidism.

This clonotype has ten or more counts. V usage is TRBV6-1 and J usage is TRBJ1-3, with D unclear. There are 16 residues in the CDR3. V was trimmed by 1 base and J by 0 bases, leaving 10 bases between them. CDR1 is MNHNS and CDR2 is SASEGT in the germline V gene. The CDR3 is CASSEVRASSGNTIYF. As DNA, the CDR3 is TGTGCCAGCAGTGAAGTTAGAGCAAGCTCTGGAAACACCATATATTTT.

This clonotype was observed at least ten times. CDR3 amino acids: CAISDFDGYTF. CDR3 bases: TGTGCCATCAGCGACTTCGATGGCTACACCTTC. The chain combines TRBV10-3 with TRBJ1-2, with D uncertain. The CDR3 loop spans 11 amino acids. Germline values: CDR1 ENHRY, CDR2 SYGVKD. V gave up 6 bases and J gave up 6 bases, with 8 bases separating them.

This clonotype appeared many times. This chain links TRBV25-1 with TRBJ2-7, with TRBD1 matching over 10 bases. The CDR3 spans 15 residues. From germline, CDR1 is MGHDK and CDR2 SYGVNS. The trim removed 0 bases at V and 5 bases at J, leaving 4 bases unmatched. The CDR3 DNA reads TGTGCCAGCAGTGAATATTGGGACAGGGGTGACGAGCAGTACTTC. Translation: CASSEYWDRGDEQYF.

This clonotype was counted many times. The chain couples TRBV12-3 or TRBV12-4 to TRBJ1-1; TRBD1 matches at 9 bases. V lost 4 bases to trimming and J lost 5 bases; unmatched junction nucleotides: 8. The CDR3 contains 15 residues. The CDR3 sequence: CASSSRQGERTEAFF. CDR3 coding DNA: TGTGCCAGCAGTTCGCGACAGGGGGAGAGAACTGAAGCTTTCTTT.

This clonotype was seen repeatedly, ten times or more. V is TRBV2 and J is TRBJ1-5; D ambiguous. Germline V gene sequence: CDR1 SNHLY, CDR2 FYNNEI. The ends were cut back, 7 bases at V and 4 bases at J, with 17 bases in the middle. CDR3 length: 15 amino acids. The CDR3 is CASTSTDGRNQPQHF. The CDR3 DNA reads as TGTGCCAGCACCTCCACAGACGGTCGTAATCAGCCCCAGCATTTT.

The V gene is TRBV3-1, the J gene TRBJ1-1; TRBD1 matches at 7 bases. The junction had 6 bases not matched to a gene; V was cut back by 1 base and J by 7 bases. Germline values: CDR1 LGHDT, CDR2 YNNKEL (reference sequence). The CDR3 is made up of 14 amino acids. CDR3 protein: CASSQGSQGGEAFF. CDR3 coding DNA: TGTGCCAGCAGCCAAGGGTCCCAGGGGGGTGAAGCTTTCTTT.

This clonotype was seen ten or more times. This sequence joins TRBV6-5 and TRBJ2-5; no reliable D call. Germline CDR1 and CDR2: MNHEY and SVGAGI. Trimming took 7 bases from V and 0 from J, leaving 12 bases between them. The CDR3 sequence is 14 residues long. The CDR3 loop reads CASTDGWYQETQYF. The DNA for the CDR3 is TGTGCCAGCACCGACGGATGGTACCAAGAGACCCAGTACTTC.

This clonotype was counted a few times. The CDR3 loop is CASSEPREFFYGYTF. CDR3 bases: TGTGCCAGCAGTGAACCCCGGGAGTTTTTCTATGGCTACACCTTC. J is TRBJ1-2 and V is TRBV6-1, with D hard to call. Per germline, CDR1 MNHNS and CDR2 SASEGT. The CDR3 contains 15 residues. Trimming removed 2 bases at V and 4 bases at J, with 14 bases between.

This clonotype showed up many times. This rearrangement joins TRBV6-1 to TRBJ2-2; D unresolved. V shed 5 bases and J shed 2 bases, with 9 bases lying between them. Per the germline V gene, CDR1 is MNHNS and CDR2 is SASEGT. The CDR3 loop spans 14 amino acids. CDR3 sequence reads: CASSRGSNTGELFF. The CDR3, as DNA: TGTGCCAGCAGTCGAGGCTCCAACACCGGGGAGCTGTTTTTT.

At least ten counts were recorded for this clonotype. CDR3 region: CASGSPVTGAIQPQHF. The CDR3, as DNA: TGTGCTAGTGGTTCTCCTGTGACAGGGGCGATTCAGCCCCAGCATTTT. The chain employs TRBV12-5 and TRBJ1-5; 8 nucleotides line up with TRBD1. Germline V gene lookup returns CDR1 LGHNT and CDR2 FRNRAP. This CDR3 is 16 amino acids long. V lost 4 bases to trimming and J lost 6 bases; unmatched junction nucleotides: 11.

This clonotype was observed at least ten times. V usage is TRBV20-1 and J usage is TRBJ1-5, with TRBD1 matching over 11 bases. J was trimmed by 4 bases and V by 5 bases; bases with no gene match: 4. Germline values: CDR1 DFQATT, CDR2 SNEGSKA (reference sequence). This CDR3 is 14 amino acids long. CDR3 DNA sequence: TGCAGTGCTGGGGGACAGGGGGGGAATCAGCCCCAGCATTTT. It encodes CSAGGQGGNQPQHF.

As regards this clonotype: This may stem from a read error, because a much larger clone lies one nucleotide away. The V and J genes are TRBV28 and TRBJ2-5, with 7 bases aligning to TRBD1. Germline CDR1 MDHEN, CDR2 SYDVKM. The ends lost 5 bases at V and 2 bases at J; junction bases unmatched: 5. CDR3 size: 14 residues. The CDR3 region is CASSVPGQQETQYF. The CDR3 coding sequence is TGTGCCAGCAGTGTTCCGGGACAGCAAGAGACCCAGTACTTC. Full variable domain (rest looked up from reference TRBV28 and TRBJ2-5): DVKVTQSSRYLVKRTGEKVFLECVQDMDHENMFWYRQDPGLGLRLIYFSYDVKMKEKGDIPEGYSVSREKKERFSLILESASTNQTSMYLCASSVPGQQETQYFGPGTRLLVL.

J is TRBJ2-7 and V is TRBV6-1; 7 nucleotides agree with TRBD2. Germline loops: CDR1 MNHNS, CDR2 SASEGT. Unmatched junction bases numbered 16, after V lost 2 bases and J lost 6 bases. The CDR3 totals 17 residues. DNA for the CDR3: TGTGCCAGCAGTGAACTGGGAGGGAGACGGTCTTCGGGCGAGCAGTACTTC. It is translated as CASSELGGRRSSGEQYF.

The chain links TRBV7-6 to TRBJ2-3; 8 bases align to TRBD2. The trim removed 6 bases at V and 1 base at J, leaving 6 bases unmatched. Germline CDR1 is SGHVS and CDR2 is FNYEAQ. The CDR3 sequence is 15 residues long. CDR3 coding DNA: TGTGCCAGCAGTCTAAGTAGCGGGGGCACAGATACGCAGTATTTT. Translating gives CASSLSSGGTDTQYF.

This clonotype occurred many times. The gene calls are TRBV6-1 and TRBJ2-7; D is uncertain. The ends were cut back, 5 bases at V and 6 bases at J, with 11 bases in the middle. Germline loops: CDR1 MNHNS, CDR2 SASEGT. This CDR3 has 12 residues. This CDR3 reads CASSQSFGEQYF. In DNA form, the CDR3 reads TGTGCCAGCAGTCAGTCTTTCGGCGAGCAGTACTTC.

This clonotype appeared many times. J is TRBJ1-2 and V is TRBV28; D is perhaps TRBD1 (5 bases). Trimming shortened V by 7 bases and J by 4 bases, and 16 bases separated the two germline ends. From germline, CDR1 is MDHEN and CDR2 SYDVKM. The CDR3 contains 14 residues. In DNA form, the CDR3 reads TGTGCCAGCAAGAGGGACGCCACTCTCTATGGCTACACCTTC. Translating gives CASKRDATLYGYTF.

This clonotype was counted at least ten times. A junction end diverges from the germline sequence, so it may reflect a read error. CDR3 DNA sequence: TGTGCCAGCAGCCAAGAGGGGTATGGCTACACCTTC. Translating it yields CASSQEGYGYTF. The chain combines TRBV4-1 with TRBJ1-2, with a weak D call TRBD1 (5 bases). The CDR3 loop spans 12 amino acids. The germline V gene encodes CDR1 MGHRA and CDR2 YSYEKL.

Comments on this clonotype: This is likely a read error, given that the CDR3 carries no conserved phenylalanine or tryptophan at its end. J is TRBJ1-5 and V is TRBV12-3 or TRBV12-4; 7 bases are a match to TRBD1. This CDR3 contains 16 residues. After removal of 5 bases from V and 4 bases from J, the junction contained 11 bases not matched to a gene. CDR3 loop: CASSPDRVWINQPQHV. DNA for the CDR3: TGTGCCAGCAGTCCAGACAGGGTATGGATTAATCAGCCCCAGCATGTG.

This clonotype was picked up many times. The V call is TRBV28, the J call TRBJ2-5; TRBD1 matches at 9 bases. Unmatched junction bases numbered 5, after V lost 8 bases and J lost 4 bases. From germline, CDR1 is MDHEN and CDR2 SYDVKM. There are 13 residues in the CDR3. DNA of the CDR3: TGTGCCAGCCGCGGACAGGGGCCAGAGACCCAGTACTTC. Amino acids: CASRGQGPETQYF.

There are a few counts of this clonotype. V is TRBV6-2 or TRBV6-3 and J is TRBJ2-7; 7 nucleotides agree with TRBD2. The germline CDR1 and CDR2 sequences are MNHEY and SVGEGT. Trimming cost V 8 bases and J 3 bases; bases outside gene matches: 7. The CDR3 runs 13 residues. CDR3 residues: CASSQRTSYEQYF. In DNA form, the CDR3 reads TGTGCCAGCTCCCAGAGGACTAGCTACGAGCAGTACTTC.

The sample holds many counts of this clonotype. The V call is TRBV12-3 or TRBV12-4, the J call TRBJ1-2; TRBD1 matches 8 bases. The J segment lost 6 bases and the V segment lost 3 bases, leaving 6 bases of the junction unmatched. The CDR3 consists of 14 residues. The CDR3 loop is CASSLDRARDGYTF. The CDR3 DNA sequence: TGTGCCAGCAGTTTGGACAGGGCCCGCGATGGCTACACCTTC.

This clonotype was detected many times. The rearrangement uses TRBV27 and TRBJ2-5; no reliable D call. V lost 6 bases, J lost 5 bases, and 19 bases lay in between. Germline assignment: CDR1 MNHEY and CDR2 SMNVEV (reference sequence). The CDR3 sequence is 15 residues long. The CDR3 DNA reads as TGTGCCAGCAGACCTCCTGGGGTGGCCCGCGAGACCCAGTACTTC. Translating it yields CASRPPGVARETQYF.

The V call is TRBV28, the J call TRBJ2-5, with 8 bases fitting TRBD2. Germline V gene sequence: CDR1 MDHEN, CDR2 SYDVKM. The CDR3 contains 15 residues. Germline trimming cut 5 bases from V and 9 bases from J; bases unmatched to any gene: 14. CDR3 DNA sequence: TGTGCCAGCAGTCCCCCGGGGGGGGGATCGGAGGCCCAGTACTTC. It is translated as CASSPPGGGSEAQYF.

This chain connects TRBV6-1 to TRBJ1-1; D may be TRBD1 (5 bases). With 2 bases removed from V and 0 bases from J, the gap between germline ends came to 10 bases. The length of the CDR3 is 15 residues. Looked up from germline, CDR1 is MNHNS and CDR2 is SASEGT. CDR3: CASSEWGTLNTEAFF. CDR3 DNA: TGTGCCAGCAGTGAATGGGGCACCCTGAACACTGAAGCTTTCTTT.

This clonotype has at least ten counts. The chain carries TRBV6-2 or TRBV6-3 and TRBJ2-6; possibly TRBD1 for D (6 bases). The V end lost 5 bases, the J end lost 4 bases, and 18 bases lay between the germline ends. Germline assignment: CDR1 MNHEY and CDR2 SVGEGT. The CDR3 extends over 17 amino acids. Written as DNA, the CDR3 is TGTGCCAGCAGTCGACGGACAGATTTCTTCGGGGCCAACGTCCTGACTTTC. Its translation is CASSRRTDFFGANVLTF.